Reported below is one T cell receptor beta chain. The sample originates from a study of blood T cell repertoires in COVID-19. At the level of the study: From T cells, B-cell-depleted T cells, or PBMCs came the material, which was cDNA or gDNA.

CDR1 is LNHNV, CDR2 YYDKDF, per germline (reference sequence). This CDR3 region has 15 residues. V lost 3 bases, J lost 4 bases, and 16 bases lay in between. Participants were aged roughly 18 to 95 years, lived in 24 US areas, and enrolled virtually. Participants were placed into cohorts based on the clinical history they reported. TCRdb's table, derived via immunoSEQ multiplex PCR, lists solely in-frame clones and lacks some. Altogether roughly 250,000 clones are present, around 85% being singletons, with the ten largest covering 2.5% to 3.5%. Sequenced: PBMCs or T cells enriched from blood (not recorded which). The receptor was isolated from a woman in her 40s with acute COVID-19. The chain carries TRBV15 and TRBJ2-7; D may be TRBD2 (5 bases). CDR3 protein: CATSRGAGDVYEQYF. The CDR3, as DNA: TGTGCCACCAGCAGGGGAGCTGGCGACGTTTACGAGCAGTACTTC.